Listed below are T cell receptor beta chains from one sample, sequenced in a study of blood T cell repertoires in COVID-19. Clones were read by immunoSEQ multiplex PCR, and TCRdb kept only the in-frame ones, dropping some. This table holds about 120,000 clones, around 84% found once. Sequenced: peripheral blood. These receptors all stem from a woman aged 40 to 50 with acute or convalescent COVID-19. The CDR3 runs from the conserved cysteine through the conserved F or W. D genes are given only for firm matches. The size entry is marked missing in some rows and otherwise reads once, few, many or a size class.

17	NA	TRBD1	TRBV9	TRBJ1-2	TGTGCCAGCAGCCCCCTACCGGGACAGGGGATTAACTATGGCTACACCTTC	CASSPLPGQGINYGYTF
13	NA	NA	TRBV30	TRBJ1-2	TGTGCCTGGAGTGTAACCCGGGGAGGGGGCTACACCTTC	CAWSVTRGGGYTF
13	NA	TRBD1	TRBV7-3	TRBJ1-1	TGTGCCAGCAGCTTTACAGGGGACACTGAAGCTTTCTTT	CASSFTGDTEAFF
15	few	NA	TRBV18	TRBJ1-5	TGTGCCAGCTCACCATACGACAGCAGCAATCAGCCCCAGCATTTT	CASSPYDSSNQPQHF
12	NA	NA	TRBV30	TRBJ2-3	TGTGCCTGGAGTGTACCTGCGTCGGCGCAGTATTTT	CAWSVPASAQYF
14	NA	NA	TRBV21-1	TRBJ2-7	TGTGCCAGCGGATTGCGGGACCGTCTCTACGAGCAGTACTTC	CASGLRDRLYEQYF
16	NA	NA	TRBV9	TRBJ2-1	TGTGCCAGCAGCGTAGCTCTCAGACGGGGTTACAATGAGCAGTTCTTC	CASSVALRRGYNEQFF
14	once	NA	TRBV6-5	TRBJ1-1	TGTGCCAGCAGTCGTCCGGGGATGAACACTGAAGCTTTCTTT	CASSRPGMNTEAFF
15	NA	NA	TRBV5-6	TRBJ2-7	TGTGCCAGCAGCTGCCCAGGTAGGGGAATTTACGAGCAGTACTTC	CASSCPGRGIYEQYF
14	once	TRBD1	TRBV7-9	TRBJ1-5	TGTGCCAGCAGCCGAGGGACAGTGAATCAGCCCCAGCATTTT	CASSRGTVNQPQHF
14	once	NA	TRBV5-4	TRBJ1-2	TGTGCCAGCAGCTTGGTCGGGGTGAACTATGGCTACACCTTC	CASSLVGVNYGYTF
14	NA	TRBD1	TRBV7-2	TRBJ1-5	TGTGCCAGCAGCCCACAGGGGAACAATCAGCCCCAGCATTTT	CASSPQGNNQPQHF
15	few	NA	TRBV2	TRBJ2-7	TGTGCCAGCAGTGCCCAAGCTGCACCCTCCTACGAGCAGTACTTC	CASSAQAAPSYEQYF